This T cell receptor (beta chain) was obtained from a study of shared clonotypes between healthy human individuals. About the research overall: Each donor had three CD4 naive, three CD4 memory, two CD8 naive and one CD8 memory plate.

Sequencing used immunoSEQ multiplex PCR; TCRdb keeps in-frame clones, though not all of them. Of about 2,200,000 clones listed, roughly 91% are singletons. Selected positively for CCR7 and CD45RO-negative, naive CD8 cells excluded terminally differentiated effector memory CD45RA+ cells. This clone was detected only once. The CDR3 consists of 14 residues. CDR1 MNHEY and CDR2 SVGAGI come from the germline V gene. V was cut by 4 bases and J by 0 bases, with 9 bases left in between. This clonotype originated in a young man in good health. Some clones in this sample may be carry-over from other donors' samples. The genes are TRBV6-5 and TRBJ1-1, with D maybe TRBD1 (6 bases). Sequenced input: naive CD8+ T cells from PBMCs. This chain's CDR3 is CASSWDTLNTEAFF. The CDR3 DNA reads TGTGCCAGCAGTTGGGACACATTGAACACTGAAGCTTTCTTT.